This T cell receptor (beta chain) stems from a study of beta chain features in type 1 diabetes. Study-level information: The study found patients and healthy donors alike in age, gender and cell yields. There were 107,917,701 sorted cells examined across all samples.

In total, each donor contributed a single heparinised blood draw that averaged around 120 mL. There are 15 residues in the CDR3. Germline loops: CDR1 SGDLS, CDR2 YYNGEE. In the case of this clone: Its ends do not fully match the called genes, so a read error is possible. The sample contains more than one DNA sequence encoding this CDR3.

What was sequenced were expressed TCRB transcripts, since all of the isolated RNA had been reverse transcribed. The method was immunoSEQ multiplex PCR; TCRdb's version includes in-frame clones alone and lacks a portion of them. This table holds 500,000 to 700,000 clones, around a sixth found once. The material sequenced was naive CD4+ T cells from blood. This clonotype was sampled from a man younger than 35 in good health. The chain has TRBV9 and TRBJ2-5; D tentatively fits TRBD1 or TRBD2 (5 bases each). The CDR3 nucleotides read TGTGCTAGCAGCTCTCGGTTAGCTGGGGGAGAGACCCAGTACTTC. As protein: CASSSRLAGGETQYF. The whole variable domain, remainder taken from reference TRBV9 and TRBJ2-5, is DSGVTQTPKHLITATGQRVTLRCSPRSGDLSVYWYQQSLDQGLQFLIQYYNGEERAKGNILERFSAQQFPDLHSELNLSSLELGDSALYFCASSSRLAGGETQYFGPGTRLLVL.